This T cell receptor beta chain was captured in a study of CD8+CD57+ T cells in acquired aplastic anemia. CDR1 and CDR2 from the germline V gene are SNHLY and FYNNEI. V lost 6 bases and J 1 base, leaving 9 bases between the germline ends. The CDR3 spans 13 residues. The sample holds one count of this clonotype. Genomic DNA, the template, was used for profiling of the TCR beta VDJ and CDR3. In TCRdb, the reads were re-called with MiXCR into one record per CDR3 protein. In the table there are about 110,000 distinct CDR3 sequences, approximately 48% of which are singletons. The sequence derives from a human donor in good health, serving as a control. J is TRBJ1-1 and V is TRBV2, with D possibly matching TRBD1 (5 bases). The specimen sequenced was sorted CD4+, CD8+, or CD8+CD57+ T cells (not recorded which) from PBMCs. CDR3 sequence: CASSSGENTEAFF. The CDR3 coding sequence is TGTGCCAGCAGCTCGGGGGAGAACACTGAAGCTTTCTTT.